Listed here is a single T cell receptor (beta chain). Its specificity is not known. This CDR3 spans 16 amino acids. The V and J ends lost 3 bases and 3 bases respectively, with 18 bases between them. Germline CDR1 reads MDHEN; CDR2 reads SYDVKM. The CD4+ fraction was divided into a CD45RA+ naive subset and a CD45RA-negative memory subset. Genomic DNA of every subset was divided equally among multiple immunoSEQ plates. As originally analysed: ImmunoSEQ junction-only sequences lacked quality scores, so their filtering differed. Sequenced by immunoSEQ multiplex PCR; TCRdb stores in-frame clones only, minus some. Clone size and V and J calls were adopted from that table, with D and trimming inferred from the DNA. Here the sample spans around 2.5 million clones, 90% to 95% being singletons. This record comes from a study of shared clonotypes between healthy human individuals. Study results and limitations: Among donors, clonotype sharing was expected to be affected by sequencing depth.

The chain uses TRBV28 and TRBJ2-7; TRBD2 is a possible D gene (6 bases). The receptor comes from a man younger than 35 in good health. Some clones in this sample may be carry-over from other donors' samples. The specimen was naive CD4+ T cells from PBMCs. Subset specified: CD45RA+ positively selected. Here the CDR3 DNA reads TGTGCCAGCAGTTTGTGGAGGGCTGTATCCCTCTACGAGCAGTACTTC. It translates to CASSLWRAVSLYEQYF.